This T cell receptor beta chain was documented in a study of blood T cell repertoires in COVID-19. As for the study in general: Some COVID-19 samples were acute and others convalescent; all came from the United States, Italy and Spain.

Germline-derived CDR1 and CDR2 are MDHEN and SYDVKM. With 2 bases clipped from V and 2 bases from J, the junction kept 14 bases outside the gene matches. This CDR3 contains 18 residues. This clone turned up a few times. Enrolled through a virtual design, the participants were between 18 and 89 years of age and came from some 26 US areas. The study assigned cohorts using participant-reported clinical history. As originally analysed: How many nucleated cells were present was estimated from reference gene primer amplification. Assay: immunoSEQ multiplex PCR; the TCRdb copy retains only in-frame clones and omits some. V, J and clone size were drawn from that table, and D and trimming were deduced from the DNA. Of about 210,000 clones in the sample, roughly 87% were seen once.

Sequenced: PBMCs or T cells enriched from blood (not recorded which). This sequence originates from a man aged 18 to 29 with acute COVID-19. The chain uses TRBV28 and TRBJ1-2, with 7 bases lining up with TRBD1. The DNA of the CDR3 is TGTGCCAGCAGTTTAGAGGGTAGGGGGGAGACAGGGAACTATGGCTACACCTTC. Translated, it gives CASSLEGRGETGNYGYTF.